These T cell receptor beta chains were read from a single sample in a study of T cells in Graves' hyperthyroidism and ophthalmopathy. Each CDR3 protein is one row after TCRdb ran MiXCR on the multiplex PCR reads. The sample consists of 250,000 to 300,000 distinct CDR3 sequences, about 15% of them appearing once. Material for sequencing was blood. The receptors were sampled from a woman between 40 and 55 years old with Graves' hyperthyroidism that later progressed to Graves' ophthalmopathy. CDR3s include the opening cysteine and the closing phenylalanine or tryptophan. D genes are given only for firm matches. Some rows have no size entry. The others give once, few or many, or a class for an expanded clone.

DNA	CDR3	size	D	V	J
TGCAGCGTTCTCCTGGATTATACGCAGTATTTT	CSVLLDYTQYF	many	NA	TRBV29-1	TRBJ2-3
TGTGCCAGTAATCGGGACAGGGGAAGACAGCCCCAGCATTTT	CASNRDRGRQPQHF	NA	TRBD1	TRBV19	TRBJ1-5
TGTGCCAGCAGTCCTGGGGCTAGCGGGAGATCTGTGTGGTACGAGCAGTACTTC	CASSPGASGRSVWYEQYF	few	TRBD2	TRBV28	TRBJ2-7
TGTGCCAGCAGCAGGGATAACCGGGACACCATCTACGAGCAGTACTTC	CASSRDNRDTIYEQYF	NA	NA	TRBV5-6	TRBJ2-7
TGTGCCAGCAGGGCTCACTTCCGGACAGAATCTAGCACAGATACGCAGTATTTT	CASRAHFRTESSTDTQYF	many	NA	TRBV7-9	TRBJ2-3
TGCAGCGTTGTCCCCTCCTTTGGGGATGAGCAGTTCTTC	CSVVPSFGDEQFF	many	NA	TRBV29-1	TRBJ2-1
TGTGCCAGCAGCCAAACAGCCCCTGAGCAGTTCTTC	CASSQTAPEQFF	many	NA	TRBV3-1	TRBJ2-1
TGTGCCAGCAGTTTGGTGTTCCAGGGGCCCACCTACGAGCAGTACTTC	CASSLVFQGPTYEQYF	NA	NA	TRBV28	TRBJ2-7
TGTGCCAGCAGTTTATCCACGGCCCACGGCAATCAGCCCCAGCATTTT	CASSLSTAHGNQPQHF	many	NA	TRBV27	TRBJ1-5
TGTGCCAGCAGCTTTACTAGCGGGATTACAGATACGCAGTATTTT	CASSFTSGITDTQYF	many	TRBD2	TRBV7-3	TRBJ2-3
TGTGCCAGCAGTTTTCTGTCGGGGAAGAGGGGGAGCACAGATACGCAGTATTTT	CASSFLSGKRGSTDTQYF	many	NA	TRBV27	TRBJ2-3
TGTGCCAGCAGCTTATTGTGGCCGGGTGGAGCCCAAGAGACCCAGTACTTC	CASSLLWPGGAQETQYF	NA	NA	TRBV7-8	TRBJ2-5
TGCAGTGCTAGGGGAAGACAGGGCAGGAATTCACCCCTCCACTTT	CSARGRQGRNSPLHF	many	TRBD1	TRBV20-1	TRBJ1-6
TGTGCCAGCAGCCAAGACCAACTAAAGAACACCGGGGAGCTGTTTTTT	CASSQDQLKNTGELFF	many	NA	TRBV3-1	TRBJ2-2
TGTGCCAGCAGTTATGGCCTGGGACTTTTGAAGAATGAGCAGTTCTTC	CASSYGLGLLKNEQFF	many	NA	TRBV27	TRBJ2-1
TGTGCCAGTACCCAGACCGGGACTAACACAGATACGCAGTATTTT	CASTQTGTNTDTQYF	many	TRBD2	TRBV9	TRBJ2-3
TGTGCCTGGAGTTCGTTGGATACGCAGTATTTT	CAWSSLDTQYF	many	NA	TRBV30	TRBJ2-3
TGTGCCAGCTCACGCGGGGACGGCAGCTCCTACAATGAGCAGTTCTTC	CASSRGDGSSYNEQFF	few	NA	TRBV18	TRBJ2-1
TGTGCCAGCAGTACGGGGGACAAGCATCAGCCCCAGCATTTT	CASSTGDKHQPQHF	NA	NA	TRBV6-1	TRBJ1-5
TGTGCCAGCAGTTTATGGGGGACTAGCGGCTACCAAGAGACCCAGTACTTC	CASSLWGTSGYQETQYF	NA	TRBD2	TRBV27	TRBJ2-5
TGTGCCAGCGGTGAAAGACGGAACCAAGAGACCCAGTACTTC	CASGERRNQETQYF	many	NA	TRBV2	TRBJ2-5
TGTGCCAGCAGTTCATGGGGGTGGGGAGTCTCAGATACGCAGTATTTT	CASSSWGWGVSDTQYF	NA	NA	TRBV28	TRBJ2-3
TGTGCCAGCTCACCACCGCGGGTGCACATGAACACTGAAGCTTTCTTT	CASSPPRVHMNTEAFF	many	NA	TRBV18	TRBJ1-1
TGTGCCAGCAGTTTATTGGCGGGAGGCCCCTTGAAGCAGTTCTTC	CASSLLAGGPLKQFF	many	TRBD2	TRBV28	TRBJ2-1
TGTGCCATCAACTTCAAGGACCAGGTTGAGAATGAGCAGTTCTTC	CAINFKDQVENEQFF	many	NA	TRBV10-3	TRBJ2-1
TGCAGTGCACCCGAGGGGGCTAGCGGGACTGGGCAGTACTTC	CSAPEGASGTGQYF	few	TRBD2	TRBV20-1	TRBJ2-7
TGTGCTGTTATCTCGGGGAGCTCCTATAATTCACCCCTCCACTTT	CAVISGSSYNSPLHF	many	NA	TRBV28	TRBJ1-6
TGCGCCAGCAGCCAAGAAGGGGCCTCCTACAATGAGCAGTTCTTC	CASSQEGASYNEQFF	NA	NA	TRBV4-1	TRBJ2-1
TGCGCCAGCAGCCAAGCGTTACTAGCGGGAGGGCCCCACAGCGATGAGCAGTTCTTC	CASSQALLAGGPHSDEQFF	few	TRBD2	TRBV4-1	TRBJ2-1
TGTGCCAGCAGCCTCGGGACAGGGGAAGGGGGCGAGCAGTACTTC	CASSLGTGEGGEQYF	many	TRBD1	TRBV9	TRBJ2-7
TGCGCCAGCGGACAGGGTCGTTTAAACCCCTACAATGAGCAGTTCTTC	CASGQGRLNPYNEQFF	NA	TRBD1	TRBV10-1	TRBJ2-1
TGTGCCAGCAGCACTGGGGGGACAGGGGCAGATACGCAGTATTTT	CASSTGGTGADTQYF	many	TRBD1	TRBV28	TRBJ2-3
TGTGCCAGGAGGGGAGCAAAAATCTACAATGAGCAGTTCTTC	CARRGAKIYNEQFF	many	NA	TRBV28	TRBJ2-1
TGCAGCGTTACTCGCGTGCATTACAATGAGCAGTTCTTC	CSVTRVHYNEQFF	many	NA	TRBV29-1	TRBJ2-1
TGCGCCAGCAGGACTAGCGGGCGAATGACAGATACGCAGTATTTT	CASRTSGRMTDTQYF	many	TRBD2	TRBV5-1	TRBJ2-3
TGCGCCAGCAGTGATCCGGGGAGAGGCTACGAGCAGTACTTC	CASSDPGRGYEQYF	many	NA	TRBV10-2	TRBJ2-7
TGTGCCAGCACCCACTCCGGGCCCGACAGAAACCATCAGCCCCAGCATTTT	CASTHSGPDRNHQPQHF	once	NA	TRBV28	TRBJ1-5
TGTGCCAGCAGTTTCAGGGGTTCTGAAGCTTTCTTT	CASSFRGSEAFF	many	NA	TRBV6-1	TRBJ1-1
TGTGCTAGTGGGGCTAGCGGTTCCTACGAGCAGTACTTC	CASGASGSYEQYF	many	TRBD2	TRBV19	TRBJ2-7
TGCAGCGTTCGAGGACTAGCGGGTAAAGAGACCCAGTACTTC	CSVRGLAGKETQYF	few	TRBD2	TRBV29-1	TRBJ2-5
TGTGCCAGCAGCTCTGAGCGGGGATGGGCTAGCACAGATACGCAGTATTTT	CASSSERGWASTDTQYF	many	TRBD2	TRBV9	TRBJ2-3
TGTGCCAGCACCCTGAACACTGAAGCTTTCTTT	CASTLNTEAFF	many	NA	TRBV28	TRBJ1-1
TGCGCCAGCAGCGGGCGCCTGGGGGGCACTGAAGCTTTCTTT	CASSGRLGGTEAFF	many	NA	TRBV4-1	TRBJ1-1
TGTGCCAGCTCCTCCTCCCACGAGCAGTACTTC	CASSSSHEQYF	many	NA	TRBV18	TRBJ2-7
TGCAGTGCATCGGGTCTGAGCTCCTACAATGAGCAGTTCTTC	CSASGLSSYNEQFF	NA	NA	TRBV20-1	TRBJ2-1
TGTGCCACCTCGATACTAGCGTCCGCAGATACGCAGTATTTT	CATSILASADTQYF	many	TRBD2	TRBV27	TRBJ2-3
TGTGCCAGCAGCGTGCCCGAGGCTAGTGGGGAGCTGTTTTTT	CASSVPEASGELFF	few	NA	TRBV9	TRBJ2-2